One sample yielded the 23 T cell receptor beta chains listed below, sequenced in a study of T-cell memory formation after mild COVID-19. TCRdb re-analysed the 5' RACE reads in MiXCR, keeping a single row per CDR3 protein. This sample has 550,000 to 700,000 distinct CDR3 sequences, with more than 15% found just once. Specimen: PBMCs or a T cell subset sorted from them (not recorded which). Every receptor here comes from an adult woman who had mild COVID-19 (a few samples of this study predate the infection). Cell type and time point are not known.

The rearrangement joins TRBV3-1 to TRBJ2-5; D not certain. Germline-derived CDR1 and CDR2 are LGHDT and YNNKEL (reference sequence). CDR3 length equals 14 residues. The V end was cut by 3 bases, the J end by 5 bases, with 13 bases between. This CDR3 is CASSHPVAGETQYF. CDR3 bases: TGTGCCAGCAGCCACCCGGTAGCCGGTGAGACCCAGTACTTC.

This clonotype was detected only a few times. The rearrangement uses TRBV28 and TRBJ1-3; 7 bases are a match to TRBD1. There are 18 residues in the CDR3. V lost 6 bases to trimming and J lost 0 bases; unmatched junction nucleotides: 14. In germline, CDR1 is MDHEN, CDR2 SYDVKM. The CDR3 protein is CASSRFRQGRGSGNTIYF. The CDR3 DNA is TGTGCCAGCAGCCGCTTCAGACAGGGCAGGGGCTCTGGAAACACCATATATTTT.

This clonotype occurred a few times. The V and J genes are TRBV7-9 and TRBJ1-2; unclear D gene. The CDR3 has 13 residues. The ends were cut back, 1 base at V and 7 bases at J, with 10 bases in the middle. Germline values: CDR1 SEHNR, CDR2 FQNEAQ (reference sequence). The CDR3 nucleotides read TGTGCCAGCAGCTTAGAGGGAGGGTCTGGCTACACCTTC. This gives the protein CASSLEGGSGYTF.

The gene calls are TRBV7-8 and TRBJ2-3, with D maybe TRBD1 (6 bases). This CDR3 has 17 residues. V shed 4 bases and J shed 2 bases, with 19 bases lying between them. Germline CDR1 is SGHVS and CDR2 is FQNEAQ. CDR3: CASSSLGQFYLTDTQYF. The CDR3 bases are TGTGCCAGCAGCTCCCTAGGACAGTTCTATCTCACAGATACGCAGTATTTT.

This clonotype was counted a few times. The chain couples TRBV7-3 to TRBJ2-1; D unresolved. The CDR3 sequence is 13 residues long. Trimming took off 0 bases at V and 7 bases at J, with 7 bases between the two ends. The germline V gene has CDR1 SGHTA and CDR2 FQGTGA. The CDR3 DNA is TGTGCCAGCAGCTTAACCCCGGAGAATGAGCAGTTCTTC. This gives the protein CASSLTPENEQFF.

The CDR3 spells CASSEAGFYSYEQYF. DNA for the CDR3: TGTGCCAGCAGTGAGGCAGGCTTCTACTCCTACGAGCAGTACTTC. The chain has TRBV6-1 and TRBJ2-7; the D is unclear. V was pared by 3 bases and J by 0 bases, with 12 bases between. CDR3 length: 15 residues. Germline V gene sequence: CDR1 MNHNS, CDR2 SASEGT.

This clonotype was observed a few times. This chain uses TRBV19 with TRBJ1-1, with D possibly TRBD1 on 5 matching bases. Between the trimmed V and J ends, which lost 6 bases and 6 bases, there was a span of 11 bases. CDR1 and CDR2 from the germline V gene are LNHDA and SQIVND (reference sequence). CDR3 length: 12 amino acids. CDR3 coding DNA: TGTGCCAGTAGCCGGGACCTCTCTGAAGCTTTCTTT. Translated, it gives CASSRDLSEAFF. Drawing the rest from reference TRBV19 and TRBJ1-1, the complete variable domain is DGGITQSPKYLFRKEGQNVTLSCEQNLNHDAMYWYRQDPGQGLRLIYYSQIVNDFQKGDIAEGYSVSREKKESFPLTVTSAQKNPTAFYLCASSRDLSEAFFGQGTRLTVV.

This clonotype occurred a few times. The chain is built from TRBV24-1 and TRBJ1-1; D perhaps matches TRBD1 (5 bases). This CDR3 comprises 16 residues. Trimming pared 3 bases from V and 10 bases from J, leaving 23 bases between. CDR1 is KGHDR and CDR2 is SFDVKD in the germline V gene. Written as DNA, the CDR3 is TGTGCCACCAGTGATCCGACCGGGACGGATCGAGGAAGAGCTTTCTTT. Amino acids: CATSDPTGTDRGRAFF.

The CDR3, as DNA: TGTGCCAGCAGCCACCCAGGGGGCACTGAAGCTTTCTTT. Amino acid sequence: CASSHPGGTEAFF. The chain combines TRBV7-6 with TRBJ1-1, with 7 nucleotides matching TRBD1. The CDR3 loop spans 13 amino acids. Germline CDR1 reads SGHVS; CDR2 reads FNYEAQ. After removal of 5 bases from V and 4 bases from J, the junction contained 4 bases not matched to a gene.

This clonotype was counted between two and nine times. The genes are TRBV4-1 and TRBJ1-1; D ambiguous. The length of the CDR3 is 13 residues. Germline V gives CDR1 MGHRA, CDR2 YSYEKL. The V end was cut by 6 bases, the J end by 5 bases, with 13 bases between. The CDR3 protein is CASRKELGTEAFF. Written as DNA, the CDR3 is TGCGCCAGCAGAAAGGAGCTGGGGACTGAAGCTTTCTTT.

This chain links TRBV4-1 with TRBJ1-4; a weak D match, TRBD1 (5 bases). There are 15 residues in the CDR3. The V and J ends lost 3 bases and 4 bases respectively, with 12 bases between them. Per germline, CDR1 MGHRA and CDR2 YSYEKL. CDR3 loop: CASSHGTPVNEKLFF. The CDR3 DNA reads as TGCGCCAGCAGCCACGGGACCCCCGTTAATGAAAAACTGTTTTTT.

This chain connects TRBV5-1 to TRBJ1-2; D perhaps matches TRBD1 (6 bases). This CDR3 contains 13 residues. V lost 4 bases to trimming and J lost 5 bases, with 12 bases between them. Germline V CDR1 and CDR2: SGHRS, YFSETQ. CDR3 DNA: TGCGCCAGCAGCAAGGACAGCTTTTATGGCTACACCTTC. The encoded protein is CASSKDSFYGYTF.

The J gene is TRBJ2-3, the V gene TRBV9; 7 nucleotides match TRBD2. Per germline, CDR1 SGDLS and CDR2 YYNGEE. Trimming cost V 5 bases and J 3 bases; bases outside gene matches: 6. The CDR3 contains 14 residues. The CDR3 here is CASSGGGDTDTQYF. The CDR3 region has the DNA TGTGCCAGCAGTGGCGGGGGAGATACAGATACGCAGTATTTT.

This clonotype was counted a few times. This sequence joins TRBV7-9 and TRBJ2-7; 9 bases are a match to TRBD1. The V gene end was trimmed by 6 bases and the J gene end by 4 bases; junction bases not matched to a gene: 10. Germline CDR1 is SEHNR and CDR2 is FQNEAQ (reference sequence). CDR3 length equals 15 residues. CDR3 sequence: CASSHIRDRAYEQYF. The CDR3 DNA reads TGTGCCAGCAGTCACATCCGGGACAGGGCTTACGAGCAGTACTTC.

The CDR3 region is CATSEPPGSGGALEQFF. Here the CDR3 DNA reads TGTGCCACCAGTGAGCCGCCGGGCAGCGGGGGGGCCCTTGAGCAGTTCTTC. The genes are TRBV24-1 and TRBJ2-1; 10 bases line up with TRBD2. The CDR3 covers 17 residues. Germline trimming cut 4 bases from V and 9 bases from J; bases unmatched to any gene: 14. Germline V gene lookup returns CDR1 KGHDR and CDR2 SFDVKD.

This clonotype was detected only a few times. The chain is built from TRBV5-1 and TRBJ1-5; D remains ambiguous. Per the germline V gene, CDR1 is SGHRS and CDR2 is YFSETQ. V was clipped by 2 bases and J by 6 bases, with 12 bases between them. The CDR3 runs to 14 residues. The chain's CDR3 is CASSLTGGFQPQHF. CDR3 DNA: TGCGCCAGCAGCTTAACGGGAGGGTTTCAGCCCCAGCATTTT.

The chain uses TRBV7-9 and TRBJ1-2, with a possible D match to TRBD1 (6 bases). Between the trimmed V and J ends, which lost 1 base and 7 bases, there was a span of 13 bases. This CDR3 region has 14 residues. In germline, CDR1 is SEHNR, CDR2 FQNEAQ (reference sequence). The CDR3 bases are TGTGCCAGCAGCTTAGTATCAGGGGACGGTGGCTACACCTTC. Translated, it gives CASSLVSGDGGYTF.

This clonotype was seen at least ten times. This sequence joins TRBV9 and TRBJ2-5; 10 bases are shared with TRBD2. The CDR3 runs 15 residues. With V trimmed by 4 bases and J by 2 bases, 5 bases remained unmatched. Germline V lookup: CDR1 SGDLS, CDR2 YYNGEE. CDR3 loop: CASSPTTSGQETQYF. The CDR3 DNA reads TGTGCCAGCAGCCCAACGACTAGCGGGCAAGAGACCCAGTACTTC.

The CDR3 sequence: CSAQDREWVSTDTQYF. The CDR3 DNA is TGCAGTGCTCAGGACAGGGAATGGGTTAGCACAGATACGCAGTATTTT. This chain connects TRBV20-1 to TRBJ2-3, with 8 bases aligning to TRBD1. There are 16 residues in the CDR3. V shed 5 bases and J 0 bases; nucleotides not matched to a gene: 10. The germline CDR1 and CDR2 sequences are DFQATT and SNEGSKA (reference sequence).

This clonotype has a handful of counts. V is TRBV20-1 and J is TRBJ2-1; 7 positions match TRBD2. The CDR3 is 14 residues long. CDR1 and CDR2 from the germline V gene are DFQATT and SNEGSKA (reference sequence). V dropped 3 bases and J dropped 4; count of bases not matched to a gene: 6. In nucleotides, the CDR3 is TGCAGTGCTAGCTTGCGGGGGATTTACAATGAGCAGTTCTTC. Its protein is CSASLRGIYNEQFF.

This clonotype was recorded a few times. The rearrangement links TRBV3-1 to TRBJ2-7, with TRBD2 matching over 13 bases. The CDR3 has 15 amino acids. V gave up 4 bases and J gave up 3 bases; unmatched junction bases: 3. Germline CDR1 and CDR2: LGHDT and YNNKEL (reference sequence). The CDR3 here is CASSPTSGRIYEQYF. CDR3 DNA sequence: TGTGCCAGCAGCCCGACTAGCGGGAGGATCTACGAGCAGTACTTC.

This chain uses TRBV12-3 or TRBV12-4 with TRBJ2-3; weak D call: TRBD2 (6 bases). V was clipped by 2 bases and J by 3 bases, with 12 bases between them. The CDR3 runs to 15 residues. CDR3 DNA: TGTGCCAGCAGTTTAAGGGCCAGCGGGACAGATACGCAGTATTTT. Amino acids: CASSLRASGTDTQYF.

The rearrangement joins TRBV5-1 to TRBJ2-1; D could derive from TRBD1 or TRBD2 (6 bases each). This CDR3 has 15 residues. The V and J ends lost 3 bases and 0 bases respectively, with 10 bases between them. CDR1 is SGHRS and CDR2 is YFSETQ in the germline V gene. CDR3 amino acids: CASSSGALSYNEQFF. DNA of the CDR3: TGCGCCAGCAGCTCGGGGGCACTCTCCTACAATGAGCAGTTCTTC.